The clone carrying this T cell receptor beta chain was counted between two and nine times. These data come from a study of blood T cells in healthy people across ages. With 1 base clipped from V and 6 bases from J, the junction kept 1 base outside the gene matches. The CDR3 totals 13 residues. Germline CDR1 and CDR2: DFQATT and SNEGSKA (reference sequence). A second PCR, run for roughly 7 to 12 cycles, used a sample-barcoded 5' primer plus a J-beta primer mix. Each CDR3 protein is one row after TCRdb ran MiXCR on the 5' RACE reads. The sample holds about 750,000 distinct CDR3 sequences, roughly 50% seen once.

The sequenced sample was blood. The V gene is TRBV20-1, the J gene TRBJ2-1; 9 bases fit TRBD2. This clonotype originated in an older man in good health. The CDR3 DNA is TGCAGTGCTAGAGGGACTAGCGCCAATGAGCAGTTCTTC. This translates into CSARGTSANEQFF.